This T cell receptor beta chain originates from a study of technical replicates of blood from a handful of donors. The germline gives CDR1 SQVTM, CDR2 ANQGSEA. V dropped 6 bases and J dropped 2 bases, with 17 bases sitting between them. CDR3 length: 14 amino acids. Libraries were prepared by immunoSEQ multiplex PCR; TCRdb keeps only in-frame clonotypes and omits some of them. The sample lists approximately 100,000 clones; 95% to 96% were seen once. Sequences were obtained from T cells isolated from PBMCs. The receptor was derived from a human donor in good health. The chain links TRBV29-1 to TRBJ2-7; D perhaps matches TRBD2 (6 bases). This chain's CDR3 is CSVQGPQRAYEQYF. The CDR3, as DNA: TGCAGCGTCCAGGGTCCCCAGCGGGCCTACGAGCAGTACTTC.